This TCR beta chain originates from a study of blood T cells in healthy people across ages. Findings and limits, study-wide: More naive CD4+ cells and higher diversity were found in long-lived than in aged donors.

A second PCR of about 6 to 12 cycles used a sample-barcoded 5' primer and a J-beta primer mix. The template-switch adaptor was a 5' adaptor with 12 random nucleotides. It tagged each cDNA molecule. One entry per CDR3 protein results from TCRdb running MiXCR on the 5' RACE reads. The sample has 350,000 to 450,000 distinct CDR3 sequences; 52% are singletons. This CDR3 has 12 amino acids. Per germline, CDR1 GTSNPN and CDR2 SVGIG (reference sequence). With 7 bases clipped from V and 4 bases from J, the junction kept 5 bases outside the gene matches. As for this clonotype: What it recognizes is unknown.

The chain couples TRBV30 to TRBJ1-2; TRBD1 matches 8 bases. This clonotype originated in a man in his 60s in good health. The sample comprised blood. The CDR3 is CAFGQGRYGYTF. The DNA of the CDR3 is TGTGCCTTCGGACAGGGACGCTATGGCTACACCTTC.